This record concerns one T cell receptor (beta chain) sequence. Treatment reported: around 19 received Ad26.COV2.S at low or high dose, single or two shots; about 5 received placebo; per-sample allocation not given. It was on day 63 after the first vaccine or placebo injection that samples were taken. TCRdb's copy holds only in-frame clones and misses some; the assay was immunoSEQ multiplex PCR. The sample yields around 450,000 clones, roughly 88% seen once. The sample originates from a study of Ad26.COV2.S vaccination and SARS-CoV-2 variants. V lost 3 bases and J lost 1, with 19 bases in between. This CDR3 contains 18 residues.

The sequence came from a person aged 18-60 years who received the Ad26.COV2.S COVID-19 vaccine or a placebo. The sequencing here drew on peripheral blood, taken in a trial of Ad26.COV2.S vaccine versus placebo. This chain connects TRBV23-1 to TRBJ2-1, with D possibly TRBD1 on 6 matching bases. TRBV23-1 is annotated as an ORF whose role is uncertain. In DNA, the CDR3 is TGCGCCAGCAGTCACCCGAAGGGGGAGCTGGAATCCTACAATGAGCAGTTCTTC. Protein product: CASSHPKGELESYNEQFF.